This TCR beta chain is drawn from a study of regulatory T cells in long-lasting Graves disease. Whole-study context: By definition, persistent Graves' disease involved antithyroid drugs for over 5 years alongside positive TSH receptor antibodies. Findings and caveats of the study: Persistent Graves' patients showed less TCR diversity than newly diagnosed ones. Those with persistent disease had in common more public clonotypes (about 3,000) than new patients (roughly 1,000).

Noted time point: persistent/refractory GD, antithyroid drugs over 5 years with positive TRAb. Extracted PBMC RNA gave rise to the TCR library. Graves' disease diagnoses followed American Thyroid Association guidelines. This clonotype was recorded at least ten times. Its antigen is unidentified. With 4 bases removed from V and 4 bases from J, the gap between germline ends came to 10 bases. There are 14 residues in the CDR3. According to the study, TCR beta libraries were built with iRepertoire HTBI primers and CDR3-region Arm-PCR. TCRdb passed the multiplex PCR reads through MiXCR, listing each CDR3 protein once. The repertoire holds 300,000 to 350,000 distinct CDR3 sequences, with about 18% as singletons.

Here the sequenced sample was peripheral blood mononuclear cells (PBMCs), taken when the disease was refractory, from a patient treated with antithyroid drugs. The TCR sequence derives from a female donor with Graves disease. This chain joins TRBV12-3 or TRBV12-4 and TRBJ1-4; D possibly corresponds to TRBD1 (5 bases). Here the CDR3 reads CASSSGSDNEKLFF. The DNA of the CDR3 is TGTGCCAGCAGTTCAGGGTCCGATAATGAAAAACTGTTTTTT.